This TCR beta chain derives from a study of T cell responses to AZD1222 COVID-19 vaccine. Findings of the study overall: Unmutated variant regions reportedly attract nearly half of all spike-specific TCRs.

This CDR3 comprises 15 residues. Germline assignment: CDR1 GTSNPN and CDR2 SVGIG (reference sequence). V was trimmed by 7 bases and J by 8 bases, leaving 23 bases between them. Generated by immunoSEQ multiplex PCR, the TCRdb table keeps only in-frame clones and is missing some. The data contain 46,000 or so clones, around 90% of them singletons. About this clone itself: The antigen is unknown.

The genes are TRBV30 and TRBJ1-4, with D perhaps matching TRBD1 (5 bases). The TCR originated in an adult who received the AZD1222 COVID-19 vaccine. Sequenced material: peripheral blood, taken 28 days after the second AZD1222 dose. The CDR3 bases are TGTGCCTCGTTCTGGGTTTTAGGGGAAGAGGAAAAACTGTTTTTT. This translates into CASFWVLGEEEKLFF. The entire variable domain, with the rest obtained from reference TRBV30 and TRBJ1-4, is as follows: SQTIHQWPATLVQPVGSPLSLECTVEGTSNPNLYWYRQAAGRGLQLLFYSVGIGQISSEVPQNLSASRPQDRQFILSSKKLLLSDSGFYLCASFWVLGEEEKLFFGSGTQLSVL.